Listed below are T cell receptor beta chains from one sample, sequenced in a study of regulatory T cells in long-lasting Graves disease. MiXCR was run by TCRdb on the multiplex PCR reads, yielding one entry per CDR3 protein. The data show 500,000 to 700,000 distinct CDR3 sequences, with about 30% seen just once and around 42% held by the top ten. The sample consisted of peripheral blood mononuclear cells (PBMCs), taken when the disease was refractory, from a patient treated with antithyroid drugs. The receptors come from a female donor with Graves disease. The CDR3 runs from the conserved cysteine through the conserved F or W. A D gene is named only where the DNA matches it firmly. Clone sizes are given selectively: once, few, many, or a class where the clone is expanded.

d_call | j_call | clone_size | v_call | cdr3_aa | cdr3_nt
. | TRBJ2-2 | . | TRBV6-1 | CASSLTPTSSGELFF | TGTGCCAGCAGCCTAACGCCCACTAGTTCTGGGGAGCTGTTTTTT
. | TRBJ1-1 | . | TRBV28 | CASSLGAVEAFF | TGTGCCAGCAGTTTAGGGGCGGTTGAAGCTTTCTTT
TRBD1 | TRBJ2-7 | few | TRBV20-1 | CSARGRGGLSYEQYF | TGCAGTGCTAGAGGAAGAGGGGGCCTCTCCTACGAGCAGTACTTC
. | TRBJ2-7 | . | TRBV13 | CASSSGQGKLYEQYF | TGTGCCAGCAGCTCAGGGCAAGGGAAGCTGTACGAGCAGTACTTC
. | TRBJ2-5 | many | TRBV20-1 | CSARLVGGGETQYF | TGCAGTGCCAGACTCGTAGGGGGAGGGGAGACCCAGTACTTC
. | TRBJ1-5 | . | TRBV6-6 | CASSYSRSTGQPQHF | TGTGCCAGCAGTTACTCGAGGTCTACCGGACAGCCCCAGCATTTT
TRBD2 | TRBJ2-7 | . | TRBV20-1 | CSAREMGGSPYEQYF | TGCAGTGCTAGAGAAATGGGCGGGAGCCCCTACGAGCAGTACTTC
. | TRBJ2-4 | . | TRBV6-1 | CASKGAPKNIQYF | TGTGCCAGTAAAGGGGCCCCCAAAAACATTCAGTACTTC
TRBD1 | TRBJ1-6 | many | TRBV6-4 | CASRDRGDYNSPLHF | TGTGCCAGCAGAGACAGGGGCGACTATAATTCACCCCTCCACTTT
. | TRBJ2-7 | few | TRBV25-1 | CASSESGTVYEQYF | TGTGCCAGCAGTGAATCCGGGACCGTCTACGAGCAGTACTTC
TRBD2 | TRBJ2-1 | . | TRBV2 | CASSDPAGGGNEQFF | TGTGCCAGCAGTGACCCAGCGGGAGGAGGGAATGAGCAGTTCTTC
. | TRBJ2-5 | many | TRBV3-1 | CASSPVDKETQYF | TGTGCCAGCAGCCCCGTGGACAAAGAGACCCAGTACTTC
. | TRBJ2-1 | . | TRBV12-3/TRBV12-4 | CASSSSLAFLPNEQFF | TGTGCCAGCAGTTCATCTCTAGCGTTCTTGCCCAATGAGCAGTTCTTC
TRBD2 | TRBJ2-2 | . | TRBV7-9 | CASSLAAGDTGELFF | TGTGCCAGCAGCTTAGCCGCGGGAGATACCGGGGAGCTGTTTTTT
. | TRBJ1-5 | few | TRBV28 | CASRILWTDSNSNQPQHF | TGTGCCAGCAGGATCCTTTGGACCGATTCTAATAGCAATCAGCCCCAGCATTTT
. | TRBJ1-2 | . | TRBV7-2 | CASSPPWGGTVGYTF | TGTGCCAGCAGCCCCCCCTGGGGGGGTACCGTTGGCTACACCTTC
. | TRBJ1-2 | . | TRBV12-5 | CASQPGGNYGYTF | TGTGCTAGTCAACCCGGGGGGAACTATGGCTACACCTTC
. | TRBJ2-2 | . | TRBV6-1 | CASILGCNHTGELFF | TGTGCCAGCATCCTGGGCTGTAACCATACCGGGGAGCTGTTTTTT
TRBD1 | TRBJ2-2 | few | TRBV5-4 | CASSFPTPGQGNTGELFF | TGTGCCAGCAGCTTCCCCACCCCGGGACAGGGTAACACCGGGGAGCTGTTTTTT
. | TRBJ1-2 | . | TRBV6-1 | CATVYRQSLLYGYTF | TGTGCCACAGTATACCGACAGTCACTTCTTTATGGCTACACCTTC
. | TRBJ2-7 | . | TRBV6-1 | CASKRDFSYEQYF | TGTGCCAGCAAACGGGACTTCTCCTACGAGCAGTACTTC
. | TRBJ2-7 | many | TRBV11-2 | CASSRGGGREYF | TGTGCCAGCAGCAGAGGGGGGGGCAGGGAGTACTTC
. | TRBJ1-2 | many | TRBV28 | CASRQEPYGYTF | TGTGCCAGCAGACAGGAGCCCTATGGCTACACCTTC
. | TRBJ2-2 | many | TRBV12-3/TRBV12-4 | CASSLGALALSNTGELFF | TGTGCCAGCAGTTTGGGGGCCCTAGCGTTATCGAACACCGGGGAGCTGTTTTTT
. | TRBJ1-2 | once | TRBV4-1 | CASSPSGGVYGYTF | TGCGCCAGCAGCCCGAGCGGCGGGGTCTATGGCTACACCTTC
TRBD1 | TRBJ1-1 | . | TRBV6-8 | CASSQAGGFAEAFF | TGTGCCAGCAGCCAGGCAGGGGGCTTCGCTGAAGCTTTCTTT
. | TRBJ2-5 | few | TRBV28 | CASSSLLGGTQYF | TGTGCCAGCAGTTCGCTACTAGGAGGGACCCAGTACTTC
TRBD2 | TRBJ2-7 | . | TRBV6-2/TRBV6-3 | CASGRAGDHEQYF | TGTGCCAGCGGCAGAGCGGGAGACCACGAGCAGTACTTC
TRBD2 | TRBJ2-2 | . | TRBV6-1 | CASTPWTGGPGTGELFF | TGTGCCAGCACCCCCTGGACGGGAGGGCCGGGGACCGGGGAGCTGTTTTTT
. | TRBJ1-5 | . | TRBV6-9 | CASSYAMGRGESQPQHF | TGTGCCAGCAGTTACGCGATGGGACGGGGGGAGAGTCAGCCCCAGCATTTT
TRBD1 | TRBJ2-5 | . | TRBV15 | CATSRGGQGLFTMTQYF | TGTGCCACCAGCAGAGGCGGACAGGGTTTGTTTACAATGACCCAGTACTTC
. | TRBJ1-1 | . | TRBV30 | CAWSGQMNTEAFF | TGTGCCTGGAGTGGACAGATGAACACTGAAGCTTTCTTT
. | TRBJ1-1 | . | TRBV4-1 | CASGRQTSGTEAFF | TGCGCCAGCGGCCGTCAAACCTCGGGCACTGAAGCTTTCTTT
. | TRBJ2-2 | few | TRBV12-3/TRBV12-4 | CASSLVGVVGELFF | TGTGCCAGCAGTTTGGTGGGAGTCGTCGGGGAGCTGTTTTTT
TRBD2 | TRBJ2-7 | . | TRBV20-1 | CSAGLAASSYEQYF | TGCAGTGCCGGACTAGCGGCGAGCTCCTACGAGCAGTACTTC
. | TRBJ2-7 | . | TRBV6-9 | CASSYQIGYEQYF | TGTGCCAGCAGTTACCAGATCGGGTACGAGCAGTACTTC